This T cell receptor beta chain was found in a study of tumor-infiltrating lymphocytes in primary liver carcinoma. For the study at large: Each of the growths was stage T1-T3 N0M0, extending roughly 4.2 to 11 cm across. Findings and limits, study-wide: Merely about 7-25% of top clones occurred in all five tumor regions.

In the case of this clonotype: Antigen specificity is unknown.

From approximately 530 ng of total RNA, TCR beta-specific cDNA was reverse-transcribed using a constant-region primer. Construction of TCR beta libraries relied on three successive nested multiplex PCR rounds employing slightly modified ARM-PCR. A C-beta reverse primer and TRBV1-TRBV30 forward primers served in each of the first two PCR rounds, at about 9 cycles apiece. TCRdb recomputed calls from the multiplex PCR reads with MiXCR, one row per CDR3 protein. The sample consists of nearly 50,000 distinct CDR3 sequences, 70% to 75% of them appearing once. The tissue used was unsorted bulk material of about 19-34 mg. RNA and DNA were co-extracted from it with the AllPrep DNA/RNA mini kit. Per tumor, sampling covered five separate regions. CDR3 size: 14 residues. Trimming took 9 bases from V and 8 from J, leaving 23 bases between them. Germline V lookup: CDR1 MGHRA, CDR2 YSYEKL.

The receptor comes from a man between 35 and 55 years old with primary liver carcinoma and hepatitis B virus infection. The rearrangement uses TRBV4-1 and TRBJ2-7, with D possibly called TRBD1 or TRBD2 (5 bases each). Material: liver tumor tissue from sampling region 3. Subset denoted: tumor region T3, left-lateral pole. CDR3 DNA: TGCGCCAGTAGACCGGGGCCGGGCTCCCACAAGCAGTACTTC. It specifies CASRPGPGSHKQYF.